The 28 T cell receptor beta chains below come from one sample, sequenced in a study of T cell repertoires in cytomegalovirus infection. TCRdb called the reads again in MiXCR, with one record for every CDR3 protein. Altogether 450,000 to 600,000 distinct CDR3 sequences are present, roughly 10% being singletons, with the ten largest covering roughly a tenth. What was sequenced was PBMCs. These receptors all come from a human donor in good health (CMV status not recorded). Some clones in this sample may be carry-over from other donors' samples.

This clonotype was counted many times. The rearrangement links TRBV6-1 to TRBJ2-3, with D possibly being TRBD2 (6 bases). The CDR3 runs 15 residues. Trimming took 6 bases from V and 2 from J, leaving 15 bases between them. Germline CDR1 is MNHNS and CDR2 is SASEGT. CDR3 loop: CASRGPGVFTDTQYF. The DNA for the CDR3 is TGTGCCAGCAGGGGCCCGGGGGTGTTCACAGATACGCAGTATTTT.

The table lists this clonotype with many counts. The J gene is TRBJ1-5, the V gene TRBV6-1, with a weak D call TRBD1 (5 bases). The CDR3 runs 13 residues. Deletions cut 6 bases from V and 7 bases from J, with 13 bases between. The germline CDR1 and CDR2 sequences are MNHNS and SASEGT. The CDR3 DNA sequence: TGTGCCAGCAGGACAGCAATGAGGCAGCCCCAGCATTTT. Its protein is CASRTAMRQPQHF.

V gene TRBV3-1 combines with J gene TRBJ2-1; TRBD2 matches 14 bases. The ends lost 5 bases at V and 15 bases at J; junction bases unmatched: 15. This CDR3 has 16 residues. CDR1 and CDR2 (germline): LGHDT, YNNKEL (reference sequence). Here the CDR3 reads CASSSRTSGRSFTPFF. CDR3 nucleotide sequence: TGTGCCAGCAGCTCGAGGACTAGCGGGAGGTCCTTTACCCCGTTCTTC.

The rearrangement links TRBV19 to TRBJ1-1, with TRBD1 as a possible D gene (5 bases). Per germline, CDR1 LNHDA and CDR2 SQIVND (reference sequence). The CDR3 has 11 residues. The V end lost 6 bases, the J end lost 8 bases, and 10 bases lay between the germline ends. The CDR3, as DNA: TGTGCCAGTAGGTTCCAGGGCGAAGCTTTCTTT. Its protein is CASRFQGEAFF.

This clonotype appeared many times. The V and J genes are TRBV6-6 and TRBJ2-3; 10 positions agree with TRBD2. Germline loops: CDR1 MNHNY, CDR2 SVGAGI (reference sequence). The CDR3 length is 15 residues. The trim removed 2 bases at V and 6 bases at J, leaving 5 bases unmatched. For the CDR3, the DNA is TGTGCCAGCAGTTACGCTAGCGGGGGAACGGATACGCAGTATTTT. Protein product: CASSYASGGTDTQYF.

The rearrangement links TRBV6-5 to TRBJ1-1; possible D gene TRBD1, 6 bases. Deletions cut 6 bases from V and 3 bases from J, with 29 bases between. CDR1 and CDR2 from the germline V gene are MNHEY and SVGAGI. The CDR3 spans 19 residues. The CDR3 DNA reads TGTGCCAGCAGCCTATCGTGGCGGGTGCGGGGGGCGAAGGACACTGAAGCTTTCTTT. This encodes CASSLSWRVRGAKDTEAFF.

This chain joins TRBV7-9 and TRBJ1-1; 7 nucleotides match TRBD1. The CDR3 is made up of 14 amino acids. The germline V gene has CDR1 SEHNR and CDR2 FQNEAQ (reference sequence). V was clipped by 1 base and J by 4 bases; unmatched bases: 3. This CDR3 reads CASSLVTGFTEAFF. The CDR3 region has the DNA TGTGCCAGCAGCTTAGTGACAGGGTTCACTGAAGCTTTCTTT.

This clonotype was observed at least ten times. The gene calls are TRBV5-4 and TRBJ2-5; no firm D call. Per the germline V gene, CDR1 is SGHNT and CDR2 is YYREEE (reference sequence). The CDR3 has 15 residues. The ends were cut back, 1 base at V and 9 bases at J, with 19 bases in the middle. CDR3 in DNA: TGTGCCAGCAGCTTGAGTCTAGACCGTTGGAATCCCCAGTACTTC. Translating gives CASSLSLDRWNPQYF.

The table lists this clonotype with many counts. The V and J genes are TRBV20-1 and TRBJ2-7; TRBD2 agrees at 9 bases. The CDR3 is made up of 14 amino acids. The V and J ends lost 2 bases and 2 bases, in that order; junction bases with no gene match: 4. Germline loops: CDR1 DFQATT, CDR2 SNEGSKA (reference sequence). DNA of the CDR3: TGCAGTGCTAGAAGCGGACTAGCGACCTACGAGCAGTACTTC. This translates into CSARSGLATYEQYF.

This clonotype came up a few times. The J gene is TRBJ1-1, the V gene TRBV3-1; tentatively, D is TRBD1 (5 bases). Germline CDR1 is LGHDT and CDR2 is YNNKEL (reference sequence). The CDR3 runs to 14 residues. V gave up 10 bases and J gave up 4 bases, with 19 bases separating them. CDR3 in DNA: TGTGCCAAGCACGAGGGACCGGAAAGCACTGAAGCTTTCTTT. This encodes CAKHEGPESTEAFF.

This clonotype was observed at least ten times. This chain links TRBV6-6 with TRBJ2-5; D unresolved. The CDR3 runs to 18 residues. Germline V gene lookup returns CDR1 MNHNY and CDR2 SVGAGI (reference sequence). Trimming pared 0 bases from V and 2 bases from J, leaving 19 bases between. This CDR3 reads CASSYSLPIDGFQETQYF. In nucleotides, the CDR3 is TGTGCCAGCAGTTACTCCCTTCCCATAGACGGATTTCAAGAGACCCAGTACTTC.

This clonotype was detected many times. The chain recombines TRBV12-3 or TRBV12-4 with TRBJ2-1, with 8 bases identical to TRBD1. The CDR3 totals 14 residues. Losses at the gene ends were 7 bases for V and 5 bases for J; bases not matched to a gene: 7. CDR3 in amino acids: CASTSGQAHNEQFF. The CDR3 DNA reads as TGTGCCAGCACCTCGGGACAGGCGCACAATGAGCAGTTCTTC.

This clonotype came up many times. The chain links TRBV29-1 to TRBJ1-4; 8 bases map to TRBD1. This CDR3 comprises 16 residues. The junction had 22 bases not matched to a gene; V was cut back by 6 bases and J by 13 bases. The germline CDR1 and CDR2 sequences are SQVTM and ANQGSEA. In DNA, the CDR3 is TGCAGCGTGGAAACTGGACAGGGATTAACTCGAGGGGGACTGTTTTTT. It yields the protein CSVETGQGLTRGGLFF.

This clonotype has ten or more counts. The gene calls are TRBV24-1 and TRBJ2-5, with 7 bases that match TRBD1. In germline, CDR1 is KGHDR, CDR2 SFDVKD. The junction had 16 bases not matched to a gene; V was cut back by 1 base and J by 0 bases. This CDR3 has 20 residues. In nucleotides, the CDR3 is TGTGCCACCAGTGATTTAAGGCCTTGTGAGGGGGCCATGTACCAAGAGACCCAGTACTTC. Translated, it gives CATSDLRPCEGAMYQETQYF.

This clonotype has at least ten counts. J is TRBJ2-3 and V is TRBV6-1, with 9 bases identical to TRBD2. Germline values: CDR1 MNHNS, CDR2 SASEGT. Trimming at V came to 0 bases and at J to 5 bases, leaving 6 bases not matched to a gene. The CDR3 totals 16 residues. CDR3 bases: TGTGCCAGCAGTGAAGCGGCGGGAGGGCCGGTAGATACGCAGTATTTT. Protein product: CASSEAAGGPVDTQYF.

The V gene is TRBV30, the J gene TRBJ2-1, with 13 nucleotides matching TRBD2. The CDR3 has 17 residues. Trimming removed 4 bases from V and 7 bases from J; junction bases left unmatched: 13. From germline, CDR1 is GTSNPN and CDR2 SVGIG (reference sequence). The CDR3 is CAWIRLAGGVSGNEQFF. Written as DNA, the CDR3 is TGTGCCTGGATCCGACTAGCGGGAGGCGTATCGGGGAATGAGCAGTTCTTC.

This clonotype has at least ten counts. The chain is built from TRBV7-3 and TRBJ2-7; D not resolved. V was trimmed by 1 base and J by 4 bases, leaving 14 bases between them. The CDR3 runs to 15 residues. Looked up from germline, CDR1 is SGHTA and CDR2 is FQGTGA. CDR3 coding DNA: TGTGCCAGCAGCTTAATAGGCGGTCGGTCGTACGAGCAGTACTTC. Its protein product is CASSLIGGRSYEQYF.

The sample holds many counts of this clonotype. The J gene is TRBJ1-1, the V gene TRBV7-2, with D perhaps matching TRBD1 (5 bases). V lost 1 base and J 5 bases, leaving 17 bases between the germline ends. CDR1 is SGHTA, CDR2 FQGNSA, per germline. This CDR3 contains 16 residues. The CDR3 here is CASSLVLAGRRTEAFF. The CDR3, as DNA: TGTGCCAGCAGCTTAGTGTTGGCAGGGAGAAGGACTGAAGCTTTCTTT.

This clonotype was found a few times. The rearrangement uses TRBV11-2 and TRBJ2-7, with 8 bases fitting TRBD1. V lost 5 bases to trimming and J lost 2 bases; unmatched junction nucleotides: 11. CDR1 and CDR2 from the germline V gene are SGHAT and FQNNGV. This CDR3 has 16 amino acids. CDR3 bases: TGTGCCAGCAGCCCGTGGGGACAGGCCGAGACCTACGAGCAGTACTTC. This sequence encodes CASSPWGQAETYEQYF.

The chain has TRBV7-3 and TRBJ1-1, with a weak D call TRBD1 (6 bases). Germline CDR1 reads SGHTA; CDR2 reads FQGTGA. The CDR3 has 13 amino acids. V shed 6 bases and J shed 4 bases, with 12 bases lying between them. The CDR3 sequence: CASRRTESTEAFF. The CDR3 DNA reads TGTGCCAGCAGACGGACAGAGTCCACTGAAGCTTTCTTT.

This clonotype has ten or more counts. The rearrangement links TRBV6-1 to TRBJ1-2; no firm D call. CDR1 and CDR2 from the germline V gene are MNHNS and SASEGT. With 4 bases removed from V and 0 bases from J, the gap between germline ends came to 9 bases. CDR3 size: 14 residues. CDR3 residues: CASSVSGANYGYTF. The CDR3 DNA reads as TGTGCCAGCAGTGTCTCCGGAGCTAACTATGGCTACACCTTC.

This clonotype was detected a few times. This chain joins TRBV28 and TRBJ1-5; 9 bases fit TRBD1. With 7 bases clipped from V and 0 bases from J, the junction kept 10 bases outside the gene matches. The germline V gene encodes CDR1 MDHEN and CDR2 SYDVKM. CDR3 length: 17 residues. The DNA for the CDR3 is TGTGCCAGCACCCCGACAGGGGGAGAGTATAGCAATCAGCCCCAGCATTTT. It yields the protein CASTPTGGEYSNQPQHF.

This chain uses TRBV29-1 with TRBJ1-1; TRBD1 aligns across 8 bases. Germline-derived CDR1 and CDR2 are SQVTM and ANQGSEA. J was trimmed by 1 base and V by 7 bases; bases with no gene match: 5. This CDR3 is 13 amino acids long. The CDR3 here is CSAGQGRNTEAFF. Written as DNA, the CDR3 is TGCAGCGCTGGACAGGGAAGGAACACTGAAGCTTTCTTT.

This clonotype was counted at least ten times. V is TRBV28 and J is TRBJ2-5; 8 bases map to TRBD2. CDR1 is MDHEN and CDR2 is SYDVKM in the germline V gene. V shed 6 bases and J 2 bases; nucleotides not matched to a gene: 8. The length of the CDR3 is 15 residues. The chain's CDR3 is CASSPGGAAQETQYF. The CDR3, as DNA: TGTGCCAGCAGCCCCGGGGGGGCAGCTCAAGAGACCCAGTACTTC.

In this sample, this clonotype turned up a few times. The chain couples TRBV19 to TRBJ2-7; tentatively, D is TRBD2 (5 bases). The germline CDR1 and CDR2 sequences are LNHDA and SQIVND (reference sequence). Trimming left V 1 base short and J 0 bases short, with 19 bases between. The CDR3 length is 18 residues. The CDR3 DNA sequence: TGTGCCAGTAGTATAGCACCTCCCCTACCGGGAACCTCCTACGAGCAGTACTTC. Translated, it gives CASSIAPPLPGTSYEQYF.

The sample holds many counts of this clonotype. This chain connects TRBV5-1 to TRBJ1-6, with 7 bases identical to TRBD1. The CDR3 has 15 amino acids. CDR1 and CDR2 (germline): SGHRS, YFSETQ. With V trimmed by 4 bases and J by 9 bases, 10 bases remained unmatched. The DNA of the CDR3 is TGCGCCAGCAGCGAGGGGGCAGTAAGTAGTTCACCCCTCCACTTT. Translated: CASSEGAVSSSPLHF.

This clonotype came up many times. The chain couples TRBV20-1 to TRBJ2-7; D not certain. Germline loops: CDR1 DFQATT, CDR2 SNEGSKA (reference sequence). V gave up 3 bases and J gave up 0 bases, with 12 bases separating them. This CDR3 is 14 amino acids long. CDR3 loop: CSASSHYPSYEQYF. CDR3 DNA sequence: TGCAGTGCTAGCTCCCATTACCCCTCCTACGAGCAGTACTTC.

This clonotype was observed at least ten times. The rearrangement joins TRBV28 to TRBJ2-2, with 7 bases fitting TRBD1. V lost 6 bases, J lost 4 bases, and 5 bases stayed unmatched. This CDR3 has 14 residues. Germline V gene sequence: CDR1 MDHEN, CDR2 SYDVKM. CDR3: CASRSGQRTGELFF. CDR3 nucleotides: TGTGCCAGCAGATCGGGACAGCGCACCGGGGAGCTGTTTTTT.